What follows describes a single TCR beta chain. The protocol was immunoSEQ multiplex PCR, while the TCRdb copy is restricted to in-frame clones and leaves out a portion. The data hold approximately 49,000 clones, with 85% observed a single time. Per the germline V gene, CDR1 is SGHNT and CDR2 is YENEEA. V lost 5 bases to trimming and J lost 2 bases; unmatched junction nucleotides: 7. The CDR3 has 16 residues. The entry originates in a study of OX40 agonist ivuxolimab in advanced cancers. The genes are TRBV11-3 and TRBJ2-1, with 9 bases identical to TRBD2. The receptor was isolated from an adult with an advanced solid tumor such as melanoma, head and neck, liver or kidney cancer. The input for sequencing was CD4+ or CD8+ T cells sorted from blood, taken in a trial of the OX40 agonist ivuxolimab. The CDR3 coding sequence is TGTGCCAGCAGCCCCTTAGCGGGGGCGGCCTACAATGAGCAGTTCTTC. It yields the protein CASSPLAGAAYNEQFF.